These 3 T cell receptor beta chains came from one sample sequenced in a study of regulatory T cells in long-lasting Graves disease. TCR beta libraries were built with iRepertoire HTBI primers and Arm-PCR of CDR3 regions. Via MiXCR, TCRdb re-called the multiplex PCR reads, giving one row per CDR3 protein. The sample has 350,000 to 500,000 distinct CDR3 sequences; 21% are singletons. Sample time point: persistent/refractory GD, antithyroid drugs over 5 years with positive TRAb. Preparation of the TCR library used RNA extracted from PBMCs. Here the sequenced sample was peripheral blood mononuclear cells (PBMCs), taken when the disease was refractory, from a patient treated with antithyroid drugs. All receptors derive from a female donor with Graves disease.

As regards this clonotype: One end of the junction is discordant with germline, which a read error may explain. The chain joins TRBV18 to TRBJ2-5; D is possibly TRBD2 (5 bases). The CDR3 length is 14 residues. Germline CDR1 reads KGHSH; CDR2 reads LQKENI. The CDR3 DNA reads TGTGCCAGCTCTTCGGGAACCCTCCAAGAGGCCCAGTACTTC. Translated, it gives CASSSGTLQEAQYF.

The V call is TRBV7-3, the J call TRBJ2-2; D possibly corresponds to TRBD1 (5 bases). V shed 5 bases and J shed 7 bases, with 14 bases lying between them. This CDR3 contains 14 residues. Germline V lookup: CDR1 SGHTA, CDR2 FQGTGA. As DNA, the CDR3 is TGTGCCAGCAGCCCCCAGGGTGGGGTCGGGGAGCTGTTTTTT. This translates into CASSPQGGVGELFF.

The chain couples TRBV11-2 to TRBJ2-3; D not resolved. This CDR3 comprises 12 residues. Trimming took 4 bases from V and 4 from J, leaving 6 bases between them. Germline V gene sequence: CDR1 SGHAT, CDR2 FQNNGV. CDR3 amino acids: CASSSNADTQYF. The CDR3 DNA reads TGTGCCAGCAGCTCTAATGCAGATACGCAGTATTTT.